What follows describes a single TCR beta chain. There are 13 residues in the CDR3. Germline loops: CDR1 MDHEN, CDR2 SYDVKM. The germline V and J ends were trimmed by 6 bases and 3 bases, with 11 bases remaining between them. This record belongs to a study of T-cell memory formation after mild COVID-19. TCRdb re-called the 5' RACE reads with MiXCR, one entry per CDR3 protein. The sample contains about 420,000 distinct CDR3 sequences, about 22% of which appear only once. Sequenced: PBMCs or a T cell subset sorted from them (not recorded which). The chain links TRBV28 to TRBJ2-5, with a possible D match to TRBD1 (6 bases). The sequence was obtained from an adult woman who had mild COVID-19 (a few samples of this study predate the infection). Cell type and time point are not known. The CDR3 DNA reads TGTGCCAGCAGGCCACAGGGAAAAGAGACCCAGTACTTC. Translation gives CASRPQGKETQYF.